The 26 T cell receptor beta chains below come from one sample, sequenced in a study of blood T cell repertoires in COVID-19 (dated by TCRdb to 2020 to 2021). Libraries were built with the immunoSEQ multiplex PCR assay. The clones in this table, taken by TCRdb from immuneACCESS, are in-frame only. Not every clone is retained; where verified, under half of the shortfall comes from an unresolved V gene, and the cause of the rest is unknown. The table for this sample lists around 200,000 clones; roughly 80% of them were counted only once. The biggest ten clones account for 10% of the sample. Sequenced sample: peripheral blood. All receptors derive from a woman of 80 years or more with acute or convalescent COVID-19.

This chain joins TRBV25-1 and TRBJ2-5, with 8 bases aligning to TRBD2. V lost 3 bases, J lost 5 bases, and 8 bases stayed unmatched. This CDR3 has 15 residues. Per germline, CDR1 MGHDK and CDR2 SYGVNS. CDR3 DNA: TGTGCCAGCAGTGATCCAGCGGGAGTGCGGGAGACCCAGTACTTC. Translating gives CASSDPAGVRETQYF.

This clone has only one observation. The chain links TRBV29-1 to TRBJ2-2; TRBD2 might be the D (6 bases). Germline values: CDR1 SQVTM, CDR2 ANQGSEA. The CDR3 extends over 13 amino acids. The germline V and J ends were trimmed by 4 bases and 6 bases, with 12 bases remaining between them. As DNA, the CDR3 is TGCAGCGTTGCGGGGGTTAGTGCCGGGGAGCTGTTTTTT. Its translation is CSVAGVSAGELFF.

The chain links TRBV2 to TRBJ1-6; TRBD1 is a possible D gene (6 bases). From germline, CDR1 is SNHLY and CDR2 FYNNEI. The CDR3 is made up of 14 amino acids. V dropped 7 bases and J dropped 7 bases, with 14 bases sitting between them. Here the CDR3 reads CASKGDYRNSPLHF. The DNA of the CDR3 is TGTGCCAGCAAGGGGGACTACCGGAATTCACCCCTCCACTTT. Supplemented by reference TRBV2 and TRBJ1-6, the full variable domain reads EPEVTQTPSHQVTQMGQEVILRCVPISNHLYFYWYRQILGQKVEFLVSFYNNEISEKSEIFDDQFSVERPDGSNFTLKIRSTKLEDSAMYFCASKGDYRNSPLHFGNGTRLTVT.

The CDR3 DNA reads as TGCGCCAGCAGCTCCGGACAGGGCGAACCCTACGAGCAGTACTTC. Translation gives CASSSGQGEPYEQYF. The chain links TRBV5-1 to TRBJ2-7, with TRBD1 identical over 8 bases. The junction had 7 bases not matched to a gene; V was cut back by 3 bases and J by 2 bases. CDR1 is SGHRS, CDR2 YFSETQ, per germline. The CDR3 is made up of 15 amino acids.

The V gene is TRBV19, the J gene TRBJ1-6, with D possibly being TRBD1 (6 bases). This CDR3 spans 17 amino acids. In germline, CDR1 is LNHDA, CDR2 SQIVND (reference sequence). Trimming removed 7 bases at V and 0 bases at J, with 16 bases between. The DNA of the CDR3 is TGTGCCAGTAATACAGGGTGGTCCGTCTCCTATAATTCACCCCTCCACTTT. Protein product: CASNTGWSVSYNSPLHF.

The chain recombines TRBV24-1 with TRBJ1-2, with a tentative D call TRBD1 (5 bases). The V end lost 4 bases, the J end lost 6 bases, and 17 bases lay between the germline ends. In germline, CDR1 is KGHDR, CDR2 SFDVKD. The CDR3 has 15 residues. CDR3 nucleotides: TGTGCCACCAGTGACCAAGGGGCGGGAATTGATGGCTACACCTTC. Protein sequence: CATSDQGAGIDGYTF.

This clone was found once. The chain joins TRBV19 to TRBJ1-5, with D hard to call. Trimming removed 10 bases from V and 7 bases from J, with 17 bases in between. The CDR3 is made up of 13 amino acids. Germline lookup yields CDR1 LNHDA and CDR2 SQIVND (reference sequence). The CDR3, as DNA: TGTGCCACCGCAGGCGGGTTGCACCAGCCCCAGCATTTT. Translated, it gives CATAGGLHQPQHF.

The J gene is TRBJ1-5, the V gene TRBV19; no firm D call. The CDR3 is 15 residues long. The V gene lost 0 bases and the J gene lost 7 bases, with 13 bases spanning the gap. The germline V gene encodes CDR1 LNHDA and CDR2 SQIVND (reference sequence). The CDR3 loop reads CASSIELDMRQPQHF. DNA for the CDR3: TGTGCCAGTAGTATAGAACTAGACATGCGGCAGCCCCAGCATTTT.

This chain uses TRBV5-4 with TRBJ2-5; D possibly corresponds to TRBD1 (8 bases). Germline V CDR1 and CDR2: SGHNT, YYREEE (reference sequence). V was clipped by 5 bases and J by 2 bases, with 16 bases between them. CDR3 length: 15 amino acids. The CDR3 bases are TGTGCCAGCAGACTCGACAGGGGAGGGCAAGAGACCCAGTACTTC. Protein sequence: CASRLDRGGQETQYF. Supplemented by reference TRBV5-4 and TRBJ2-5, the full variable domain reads ETGVTQSPTHLIKTRGQQVTLRCSSQSGHNTVSWYQQALGQGPQFIFQYYREEENGRGNFPPRFSGLQFPNYSSELNVNALELDDSALYLCASRLDRGGQETQYFGPGTRLLVL.

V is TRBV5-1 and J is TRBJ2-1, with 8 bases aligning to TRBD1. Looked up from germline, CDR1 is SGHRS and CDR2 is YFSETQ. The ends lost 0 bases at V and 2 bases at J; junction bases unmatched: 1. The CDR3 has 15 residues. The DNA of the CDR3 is TGCGCCAGCAGCTTGGGGGACAGGCCCTACAATGAGCAGTTCTTC. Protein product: CASSLGDRPYNEQFF.

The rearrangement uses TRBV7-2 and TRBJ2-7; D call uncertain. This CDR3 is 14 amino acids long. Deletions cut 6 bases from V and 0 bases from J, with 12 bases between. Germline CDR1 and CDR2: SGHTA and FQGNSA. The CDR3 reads CASSLNSGSYEQYF. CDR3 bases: TGTGCCAGCAGTTTGAACAGTGGCTCCTACGAGCAGTACTTC.

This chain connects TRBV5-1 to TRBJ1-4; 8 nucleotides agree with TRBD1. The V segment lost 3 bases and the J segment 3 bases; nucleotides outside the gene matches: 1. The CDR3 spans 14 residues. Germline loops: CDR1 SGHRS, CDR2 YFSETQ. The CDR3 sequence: CASSSQGANEKLFF. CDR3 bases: TGCGCCAGCAGCTCACAGGGGGCTAATGAAAAACTGTTTTTT.

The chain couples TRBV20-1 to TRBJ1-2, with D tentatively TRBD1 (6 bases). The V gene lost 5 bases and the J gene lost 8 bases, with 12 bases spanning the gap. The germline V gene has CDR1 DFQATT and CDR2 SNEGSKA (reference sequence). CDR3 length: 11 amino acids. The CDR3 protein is CSASDGTGYTF. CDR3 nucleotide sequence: TGCAGTGCTTCCGACGGGACAGGCTACACCTTC.

The CDR3 region is CASSQGQGAYEQYF. CDR3 sequence (DNA): TGCGCCAGCAGCCAGGGACAGGGAGCCTACGAGCAGTACTTC. The chain joins TRBV5-1 to TRBJ2-7, with 9 bases identical to TRBD1. Unmatched junction bases numbered 4, after V lost 4 bases and J lost 2 bases. Germline assignment: CDR1 SGHRS and CDR2 YFSETQ. This CDR3 contains 14 residues.

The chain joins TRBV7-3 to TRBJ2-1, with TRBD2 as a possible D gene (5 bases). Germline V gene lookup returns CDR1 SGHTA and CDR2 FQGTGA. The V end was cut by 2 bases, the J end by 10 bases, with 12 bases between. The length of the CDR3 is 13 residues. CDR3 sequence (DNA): TGTGCCAGCAGCTTAGGGCTAGCCGGGGAGCAGTTCTTC. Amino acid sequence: CASSLGLAGEQFF.

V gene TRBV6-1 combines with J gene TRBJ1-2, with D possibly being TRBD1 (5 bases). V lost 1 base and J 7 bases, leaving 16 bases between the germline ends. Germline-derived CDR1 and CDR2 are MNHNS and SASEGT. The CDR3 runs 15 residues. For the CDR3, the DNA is TGTGCCAGCAGTGAAGGAAGGGGTATCAGGAGTGGCTACACCTTC. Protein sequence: CASSEGRGIRSGYTF.

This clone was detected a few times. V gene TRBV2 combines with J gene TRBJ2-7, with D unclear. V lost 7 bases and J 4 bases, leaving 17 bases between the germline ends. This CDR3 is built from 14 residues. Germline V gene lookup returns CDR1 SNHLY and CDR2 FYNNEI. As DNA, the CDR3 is TGTGCCAGCATTGCTACCAAGGTAGCTTACGAGCAGTACTTC. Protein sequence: CASIATKVAYEQYF.

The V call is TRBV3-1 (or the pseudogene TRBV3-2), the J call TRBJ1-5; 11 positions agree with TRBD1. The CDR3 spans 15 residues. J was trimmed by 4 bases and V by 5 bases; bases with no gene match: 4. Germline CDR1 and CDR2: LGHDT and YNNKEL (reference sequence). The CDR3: CASSAGQGANQPQHF. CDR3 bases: TGTGCCAGCAGCGCTGGACAGGGGGCGAATCAGCCCCAGCATTTT.

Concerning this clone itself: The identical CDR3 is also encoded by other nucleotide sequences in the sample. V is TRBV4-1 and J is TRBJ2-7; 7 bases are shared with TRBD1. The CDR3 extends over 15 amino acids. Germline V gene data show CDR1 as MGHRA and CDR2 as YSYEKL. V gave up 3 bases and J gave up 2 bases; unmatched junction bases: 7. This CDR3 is CASSQNRDSPYEQYF. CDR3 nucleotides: TGCGCCAGCAGCCAGAATCGGGACAGCCCCTACGAGCAGTACTTC.

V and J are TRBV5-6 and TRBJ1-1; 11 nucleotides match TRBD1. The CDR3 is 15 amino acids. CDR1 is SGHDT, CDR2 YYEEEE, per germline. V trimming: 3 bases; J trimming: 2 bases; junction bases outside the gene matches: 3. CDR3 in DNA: TGTGCCAGCAGCTACGGGACAGGGGGAAACACTGAAGCTTTCTTT. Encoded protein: CASSYGTGGNTEAFF. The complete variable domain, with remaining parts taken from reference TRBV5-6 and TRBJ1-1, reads DAGVTQSPTHLIKTRGQQVTLRCSPKSGHDTVSWYQQALGQGPQFIFQYYEEEERQRGNFPDRFSGHQFPNYSSELNVNALLLGDSALYLCASSYGTGGNTEAFFGQGTRLTVV.

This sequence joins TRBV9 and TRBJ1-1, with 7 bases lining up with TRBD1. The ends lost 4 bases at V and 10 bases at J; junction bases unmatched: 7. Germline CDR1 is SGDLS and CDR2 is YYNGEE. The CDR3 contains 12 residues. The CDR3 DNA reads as TGTGCCAGCAGCACAACAGGGGAGACAGCTTTCTTT. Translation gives CASSTTGETAFF.

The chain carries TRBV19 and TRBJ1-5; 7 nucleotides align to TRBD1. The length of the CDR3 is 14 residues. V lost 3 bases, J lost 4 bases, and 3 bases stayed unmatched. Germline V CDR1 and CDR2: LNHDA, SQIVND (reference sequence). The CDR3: CASSIPDRNQPQHF. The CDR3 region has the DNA TGTGCCAGTAGTATTCCGGACAGGAATCAGCCCCAGCATTTT.

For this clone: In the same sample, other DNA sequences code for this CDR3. CDR3 sequence (DNA): TGTGCCAGCAGTTTGGGGGGGGCTAATGAAAAACTGTTTTTT. It codes for CASSLGGANEKLFF. The rearrangement uses TRBV7-2 and TRBJ1-4; D might be TRBD1 (5 bases). CDR1 and CDR2 from the germline V gene are SGHTA and FQGNSA. V shed 6 bases and J shed 3 bases, with 11 bases lying between them. CDR3 length: 14 residues.

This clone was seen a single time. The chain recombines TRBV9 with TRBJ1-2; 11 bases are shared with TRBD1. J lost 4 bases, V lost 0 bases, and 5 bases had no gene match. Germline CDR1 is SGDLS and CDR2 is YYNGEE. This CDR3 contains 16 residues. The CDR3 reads CASSVAGGTGGYGYTF. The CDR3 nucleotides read TGTGCCAGCAGCGTAGCTGGCGGGACAGGGGGCTATGGCTACACCTTC. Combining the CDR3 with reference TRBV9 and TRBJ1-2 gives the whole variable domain DSGVTQTPKHLITATGQRVTLRCSPRSGDLSVYWYQQSLDQGLQFLIQYYNGEERAKGNILERFSAQQFPDLHSELNLSSLELGDSALYFCASSVAGGTGGYGYTFGSGTRLTVV.

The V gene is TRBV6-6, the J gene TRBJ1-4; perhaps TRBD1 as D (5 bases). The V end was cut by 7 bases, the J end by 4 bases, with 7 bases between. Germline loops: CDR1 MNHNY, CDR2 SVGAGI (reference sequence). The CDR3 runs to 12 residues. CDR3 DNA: TGTGCCAGCAATGACAGTAATGAAAAACTGTTTTTT. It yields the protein CASNDSNEKLFF.

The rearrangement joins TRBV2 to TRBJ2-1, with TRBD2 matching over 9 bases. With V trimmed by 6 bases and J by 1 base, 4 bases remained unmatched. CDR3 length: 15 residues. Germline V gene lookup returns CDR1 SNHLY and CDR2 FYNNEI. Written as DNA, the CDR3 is TGTGCCAGCAGGGCAACTAGCGGGTCCTACAATGAGCAGTTCTTC. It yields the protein CASRATSGSYNEQFF.